This T cell receptor beta chain was obtained from a study of cytomegalovirus exposure and HLA in healthy donors. Whole-study context: Genetic ancestry analysis placed over 65% of the approximately 400 donors that were genotyped in the Caucasian-associated cluster.

The PCR made use of 60 Vbeta and 13 Jbeta primers. Profiling relied on immunoSEQ multiplex PCR, and the TCRdb table lists in-frame clones only, not all of them. In the table there are 150,000 to 160,000 clones, 75% to 85% of which are singletons. V lost 1 base and J lost 4, with 7 bases in between. CDR1 and CDR2 (germline): LNHDA, SQIVND (reference sequence). This CDR3 has 14 amino acids. J is TRBJ2-2 and V is TRBV19; possibly TRBD1 for D (5 bases). The sample taken for sequencing was PBMCs. The clonotype originates from a man aged 30 to 45 in good health and CMV-seropositive. The CDR3 reads CASSIGTSTGELFF. CDR3 DNA: TGTGCCAGTAGTATAGGGACAAGCACCGGGGAGCTGTTTTTT.